This T cell receptor (beta chain) came from a study of beta chain features in type 1 diabetes. Overall study context: All of the samples together had some 110 million sorted cells examined.

Concerning this clone: What it recognizes is unknown.

The authors reverse transcribed all of the isolated RNA, so sequencing captured expressed TCRB transcripts. Data came from immunoSEQ multiplex PCR; TCRdb stores just in-frame clones and leaves some out. The top ten hold roughly 0.092% of the sample, which has 160,000 or so clones, approximately 62% seen once. Germline CDR1 is SGHDT and CDR2 is YYEEEE. After removal of 4 bases from V and 8 bases from J, the junction contained 17 bases not matched to a gene. The CDR3 runs 17 residues. Study conclusions and caveats: The study found fewer insertions and more deletions at VDJ junctions in type 1 diabetes patients. Significant though moderate, a shortening of TCRB CDR3s appeared in all four CD4+ subsets of Type 1 diabetes patients. Comparison showed that naive, central memory and Treg TCRB repertoires appeared more similar among patients than among healthy donors.

The sample comprised naive CD4+ T cells from blood. The chain has TRBV5-6 and TRBJ2-1; TRBD1 agrees at 8 bases. The clonotype originates from a man aged 25-40 years with type 1 diabetes. CDR3 residues: CASSRTGQGTLRDEQFF. CDR3 DNA sequence: TGTGCCAGCAGCCGAACCGGACAGGGAACCTTAAGGGATGAGCAGTTCTTC.